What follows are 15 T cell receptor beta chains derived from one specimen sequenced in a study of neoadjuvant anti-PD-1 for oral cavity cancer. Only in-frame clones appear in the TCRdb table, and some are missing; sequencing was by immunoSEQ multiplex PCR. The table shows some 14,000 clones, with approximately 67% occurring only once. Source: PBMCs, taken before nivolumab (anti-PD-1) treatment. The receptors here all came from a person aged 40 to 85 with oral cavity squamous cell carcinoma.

In nucleotides, the CDR3 is TGTGCCAGTAGCTTGGGACTGAGCTCTGGAAACACCATATATTTT. Translated: CASSLGLSSGNTIYF. The rearrangement joins TRBV19 to TRBJ1-3; the D gene is possibly TRBD1 (5 bases). Germline V gives CDR1 LNHDA, CDR2 SQIVND (reference sequence). The CDR3 is made up of 15 amino acids. V was clipped by 6 bases and J by 0 bases, with 12 bases between them.

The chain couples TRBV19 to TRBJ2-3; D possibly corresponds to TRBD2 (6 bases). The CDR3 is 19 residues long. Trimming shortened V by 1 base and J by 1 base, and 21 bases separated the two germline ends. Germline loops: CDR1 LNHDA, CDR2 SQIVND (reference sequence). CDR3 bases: TGTGCCAGTAGTATAGGGAAGGCTCTCGGGGGAGGTGGCACAGATACGCAGTATTTT. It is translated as CASSIGKALGGGGTDTQYF.

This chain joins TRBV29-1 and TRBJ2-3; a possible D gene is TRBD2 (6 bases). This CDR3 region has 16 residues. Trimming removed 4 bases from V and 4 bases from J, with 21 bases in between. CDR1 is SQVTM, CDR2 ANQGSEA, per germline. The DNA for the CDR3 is TGCAGCGTTGTAATGACTACCGGGGGAGTGGCAGATACGCAGTATTTT. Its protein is CSVVMTTGGVADTQYF.

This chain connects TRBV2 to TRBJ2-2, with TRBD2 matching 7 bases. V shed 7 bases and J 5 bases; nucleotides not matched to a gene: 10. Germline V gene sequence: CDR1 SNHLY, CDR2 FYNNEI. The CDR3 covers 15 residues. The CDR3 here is CASNPGDYPTGELFF. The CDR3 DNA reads TGTGCCAGCAACCCCGGGGACTACCCGACCGGGGAGCTGTTTTTT.

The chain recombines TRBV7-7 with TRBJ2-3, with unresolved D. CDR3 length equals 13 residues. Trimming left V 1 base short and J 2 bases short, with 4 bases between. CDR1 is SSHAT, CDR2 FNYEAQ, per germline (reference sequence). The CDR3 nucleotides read TGTGCCAGCAGCTTAGACCACACAGATACGCAGTATTTT. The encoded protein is CASSLDHTDTQYF.

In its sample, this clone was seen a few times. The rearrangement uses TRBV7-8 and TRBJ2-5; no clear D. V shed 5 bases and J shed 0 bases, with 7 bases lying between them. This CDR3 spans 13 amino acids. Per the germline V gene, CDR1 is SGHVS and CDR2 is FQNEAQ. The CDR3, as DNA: TGTGCCAGCAGCCGCTGGGACCAAGAGACCCAGTACTTC. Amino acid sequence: CASSRWDQETQYF.

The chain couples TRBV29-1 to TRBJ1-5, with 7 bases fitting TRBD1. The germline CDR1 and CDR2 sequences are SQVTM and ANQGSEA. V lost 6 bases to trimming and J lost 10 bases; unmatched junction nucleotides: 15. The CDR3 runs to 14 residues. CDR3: CSVQGGQPGGPQHF. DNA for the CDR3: TGCAGCGTGCAAGGGGGACAGCCCGGGGGTCCCCAGCATTTT.

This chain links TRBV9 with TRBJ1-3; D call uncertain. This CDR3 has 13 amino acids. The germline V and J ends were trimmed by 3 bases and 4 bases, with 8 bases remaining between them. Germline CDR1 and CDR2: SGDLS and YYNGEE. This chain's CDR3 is CASSGAMGNTIYF. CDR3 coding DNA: TGTGCCAGCAGCGGGGCGATGGGAAACACCATATATTTT.

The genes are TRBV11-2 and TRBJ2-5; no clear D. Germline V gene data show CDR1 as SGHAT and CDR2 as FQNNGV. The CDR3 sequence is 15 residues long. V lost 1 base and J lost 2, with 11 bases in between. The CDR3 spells CASSLGGRIQETQYF. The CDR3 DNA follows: TGTGCCAGCAGCTTAGGCGGCCGCATTCAAGAGACCCAGTACTTC.

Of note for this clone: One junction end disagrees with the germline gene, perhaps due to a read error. CDR3 sequence reads: CASSQPPGHFFF. CDR3 nucleotides: TGTGCCAGTAGTCAACCACCGGGACACTTCTTTTTC. The V gene is TRBV19, the J gene TRBJ1-2, with a tentative D call TRBD1 (6 bases). This CDR3 spans 12 amino acids. The germline V gene encodes CDR1 LNHDA and CDR2 SQIVND (reference sequence).

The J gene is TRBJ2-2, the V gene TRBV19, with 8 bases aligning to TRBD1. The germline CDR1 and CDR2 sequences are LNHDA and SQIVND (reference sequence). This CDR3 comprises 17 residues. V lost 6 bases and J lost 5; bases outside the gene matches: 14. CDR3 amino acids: CASSPLGQGAMTGELFF. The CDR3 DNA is TGTGCCAGTAGCCCCCTTGGACAGGGCGCAATGACCGGGGAGCTGTTTTTT.

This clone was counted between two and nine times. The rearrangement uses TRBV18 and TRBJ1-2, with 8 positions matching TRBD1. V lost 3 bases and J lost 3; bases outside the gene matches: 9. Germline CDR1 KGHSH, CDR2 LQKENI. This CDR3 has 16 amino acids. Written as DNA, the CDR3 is TGTGCCAGCTCACCCGACCGGCTGGGACAGGACTATGGCTACACCTTC. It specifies CASSPDRLGQDYGYTF.

The CDR3 DNA follows: TGTGCTAGTGGTCCGGGACGGGAACACACTGAAGCTTTCTTT. It codes for CASGPGREHTEAFF. This chain links TRBV12-5 with TRBJ1-1; D may be TRBD1 (5 bases). This CDR3 region has 14 residues. Trimming pared 5 bases from V and 3 bases from J, leaving 13 bases between. Per the germline V gene, CDR1 is LGHNT and CDR2 is FRNRAP.

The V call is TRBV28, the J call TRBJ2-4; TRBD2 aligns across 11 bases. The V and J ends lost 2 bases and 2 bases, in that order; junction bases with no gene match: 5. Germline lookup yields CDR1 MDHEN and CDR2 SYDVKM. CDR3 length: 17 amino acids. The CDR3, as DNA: TGTGCCAGCAGTTTACGAAGACTAGCGGGGACCAAAAACATTCAGTACTTC. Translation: CASSLRRLAGTKNIQYF.

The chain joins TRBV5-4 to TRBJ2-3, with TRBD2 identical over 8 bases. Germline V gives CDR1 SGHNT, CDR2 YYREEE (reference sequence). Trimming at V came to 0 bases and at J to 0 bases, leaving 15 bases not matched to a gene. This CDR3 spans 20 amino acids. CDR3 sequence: CASSLGLGRRGGSSTDTQYF. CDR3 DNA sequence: TGTGCCAGCAGCTTGGGGTTAGGGAGACGGGGGGGTTCTAGCACAGATACGCAGTATTTT.